This T cell receptor beta chain was identified in a study of shared clonotypes between healthy human individuals. Points from the study as a whole: The sampled material consisted only of blood, and tissue repertoires are likely to differ.

Clones were read by immunoSEQ multiplex PCR, and TCRdb kept only the in-frame ones, dropping some. Of about 2.4 million clones in the sample, around nine tenths are singletons; the top ten hold over 0.12%. The CDR3 covers 18 residues. Per the germline V gene, CDR1 is SGHKS and CDR2 is YYEKEE (reference sequence). The ends were cut back, 2 bases at V and 6 bases at J, with 27 bases in the middle. As regards this clone: What it binds is unknown.

This sequence was found in a man aged 18-30 years in good health. Sequenced material: naive CD4+ T cells sorted from blood. Described subset: CD45RA+ positively selected. The chain couples TRBV5-5 to TRBJ2-7; D tentatively fits TRBD1 or TRBD2 (5 bases each). In DNA form, the CDR3 reads TGTGCCAGCAGCTTAGATACTTACCGGGACCGAGGACGAGGCGAGCAGTACTTC. Translation: CASSLDTYRDRGRGEQYF.